In this sample, the clone carrying this TCR beta chain turned up many times. The antigen is undetermined. The study excluded patients with uncontrolled infection, other autoimmune disease, pregnancy or lactation. Clinical symptoms, serum thyroxine and TRAb, thyroid ultrasound and orbital computed tomography together formed the diagnostic basis. This record comes from a study of T cells in Graves' hyperthyroidism and ophthalmopathy. V trimming: 7 bases; J trimming: 4 bases; junction bases outside the gene matches: 3. This CDR3 has 12 residues. Germline-derived CDR1 and CDR2 are MNHEY and SMNVEV (reference sequence). General observations from the study: Most clonotypes expanded in thyroid above 0.001 were likewise present in blood. Prediction of ophthalmopathy progression came a median around 6 months pre-onset.

Amplification yielded TCR beta CDR3 regions, with RNA transcripts as the source. The HTBI set primed first-round TCR CDR3 RT-PCR. TCRdb passed the multiplex PCR reads through MiXCR, listing each CDR3 protein once. The top ten hold around 8% of the sample, which has 450,000 to 700,000 distinct CDR3 sequences, roughly 46% seen once. Sequencing was performed on peripheral blood or thyroid tissue (not recorded which). The rearrangement uses TRBV27 and TRBJ1-2; 7 nucleotides match TRBD1. This clonotype originated in a woman aged 18-35 years with Graves' hyperthyroidism. Here the CDR3 reads CASMAGGYGYTF. The CDR3 DNA is TGTGCCAGCATGGCAGGGGGCTATGGCTACACCTTC.